This TCR beta chain was documented in a study of CD8+CD57+ T cells in acquired aplastic anemia. Flow cytometry had shown expanded CD8+CD57+ cells in the patients chosen for sequencing. Germline V gene lookup returns CDR1 DFQATT and CDR2 SNEGSKA (reference sequence). With 6 bases clipped from V and 4 bases from J, the junction kept 5 bases outside the gene matches. The CDR3 runs to 13 residues. CDR3 and TCR beta VDJ profiling relied on a genomic DNA template. TCRdb called the reads again in MiXCR, with one record for every CDR3 protein. This sample carries about 180,000 distinct CDR3 sequences, roughly 65% of them seen once, and the ten largest clones take about 42%.

The chain recombines TRBV20-1 with TRBJ2-7; TRBD2 matches 11 bases. The TCR sequence derives from a human donor with aplastic anemia. The sample was sorted CD4+, CD8+, or CD8+CD57+ T cells (not recorded which) from PBMCs. CDR3 coding DNA: TGCAGTGCCCCGACTAGCGGGGAATACGAGCAGTACTTC. Protein sequence: CSAPTSGEYEQYF.